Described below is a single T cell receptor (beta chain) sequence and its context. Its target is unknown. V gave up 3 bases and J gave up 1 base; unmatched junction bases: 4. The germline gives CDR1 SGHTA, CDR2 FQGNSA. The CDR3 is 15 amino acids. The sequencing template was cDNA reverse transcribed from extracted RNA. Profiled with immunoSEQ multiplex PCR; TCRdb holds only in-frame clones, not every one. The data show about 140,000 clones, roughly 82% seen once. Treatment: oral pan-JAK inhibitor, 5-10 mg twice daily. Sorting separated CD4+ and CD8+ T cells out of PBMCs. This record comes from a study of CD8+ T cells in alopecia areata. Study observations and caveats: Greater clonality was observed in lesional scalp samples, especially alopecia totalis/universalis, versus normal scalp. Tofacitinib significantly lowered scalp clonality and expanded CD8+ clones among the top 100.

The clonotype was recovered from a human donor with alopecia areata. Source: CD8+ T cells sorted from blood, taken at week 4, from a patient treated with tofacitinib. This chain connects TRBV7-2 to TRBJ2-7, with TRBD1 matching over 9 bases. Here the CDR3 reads CASSLVDRGSYEQYF. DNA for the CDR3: TGTGCCAGCAGCTTGGTGGACAGGGGATCCTACGAGCAGTACTTC.